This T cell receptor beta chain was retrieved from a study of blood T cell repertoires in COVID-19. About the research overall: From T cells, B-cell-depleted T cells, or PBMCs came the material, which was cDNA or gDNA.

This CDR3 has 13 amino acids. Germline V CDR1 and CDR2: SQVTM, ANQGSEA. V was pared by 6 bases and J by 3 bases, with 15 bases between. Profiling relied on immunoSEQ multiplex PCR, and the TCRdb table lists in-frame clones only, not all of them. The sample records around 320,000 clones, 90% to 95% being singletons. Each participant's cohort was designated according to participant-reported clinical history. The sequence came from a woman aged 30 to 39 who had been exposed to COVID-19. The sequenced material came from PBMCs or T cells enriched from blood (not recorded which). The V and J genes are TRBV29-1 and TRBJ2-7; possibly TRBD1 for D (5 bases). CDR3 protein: CSVLQGRYYEQYF. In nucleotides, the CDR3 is TGCAGCGTCCTCCAGGGAAGGTACTACGAGCAGTACTTC.